These T cell receptor beta chains were read from a single sample in a study of kidney transplant recipient with SARS-CoV-2 infection. From the reads, TCRdb called clonotypes with MiXCR, one entry per CDR3 protein. The sample lists roughly 250,000 distinct CDR3 sequences, more than 25% occurring once. The material sequenced was a blood sample, taken at baseline and on roughly day 120 from a kidney transplant recipient. The receptors here all came from a male patient between 25 and 39 years old who had COVID-19 and was a kidney transplant recipient. Some T cells may be transferred from the graft donor. The CDR3 runs from the conserved cysteine through the conserved F or W. Each record gives: CDR3 protein, CDR3 DNA, J gene, V gene, D gene, clone size. The D gene is left open where the match is weak. Clone size is shown for a subset of rows, as once, few, many or a class of expanded clone.

CASSACSESRKTYGYTF	TGTGCCAGCAGCGCCTGCAGTGAATCTCGAAAGACCTATGGCTACACCTTC	TRBJ1-2	TRBV7-6	-	many
CAWSQSLEQFF	TGTGCCTGGAGCCAATCCCTTGAGCAGTTCTTC	TRBJ2-1	TRBV30	-	many
CASSQGPSESPTPSYNEQFF	TGTGCCAGCAGCCAAGGGCCCAGCGAGAGCCCCACCCCCTCCTACAATGAGCAGTTCTTC	TRBJ2-1	TRBV3-1	-	-
CASSLEGVEKLFF	TGTGCCAGCAGCTTAGAGGGAGTCGAAAAACTGTTTTTT	TRBJ1-4	TRBV7-2	-	many
CASSPGTGDGETQYF	TGTGCCAGCAGTCCCGGGACAGGGGATGGGGAGACCCAGTACTTC	TRBJ2-5	TRBV7-3	TRBD1	many
CASSSGTSGGYNEQFF	TGTGCCAGCAGCTCCGGGACGAGCGGGGGCTACAATGAGCAGTTCTTC	TRBJ2-1	TRBV5-4	TRBD2	-
CASSTPLQGQGYEQYF	TGTGCCAGCAGCACCCCACTACAGGGACAGGGCTACGAGCAGTACTTC	TRBJ2-7	TRBV7-9	TRBD1	many
CASNVDSGGMDTEAFF	TGTGCCAGCAACGTAGACTCGGGCGGGATGGACACTGAAGCTTTCTTT	TRBJ1-1	TRBV5-4	-	-
CASSVEQGPNTGELFF	TGTGCCAGCAGCGTAGAACAGGGTCCGAACACCGGGGAGCTGTTTTTT	TRBJ2-2	TRBV9	-	-
CAISERGGRSSYEQYF	TGTGCCATCAGTGAGAGGGGAGGACGATCTTCCTACGAGCAGTACTTC	TRBJ2-7	TRBV10-3	-	many
CASSRRAVVRETYGYTF	TGTGCCAGCAGCCGACGGGCGGTCGTTAGAGAGACCTATGGCTACACCTTC	TRBJ1-2	TRBV16	-	-
CASTQGTGTGYTF	TGTGCCAGCACCCAGGGTACAGGGACTGGCTACACCTTC	TRBJ1-2	TRBV6-2/TRBV6-3	-	many
CACNRDLRETQYF	TGTGCCTGTAACCGGGACCTACGAGAGACCCAGTACTTC	TRBJ2-5	TRBV30	-	many
CASSFIDRGNEQFF	TGTGCCAGCAGCTTCATCGACCGGGGCAATGAGCAGTTCTTC	TRBJ2-1	TRBV11-2	-	many
CASSILVCIGKTYGYTF	TGTGCCAGCAGTATTCTTGTCTGCATCGGAAAGACCTATGGCTACACCTTC	TRBJ1-2	TRBV6-2/TRBV6-3	-	few
CASRGPGNTIYF	TGTGCCAGCAGGGGGCCTGGAAACACCATATATTTT	TRBJ1-3	TRBV27	-	many